This T cell receptor (beta chain) derives from a study of blood T cell repertoires in COVID-19. Produced via immunoSEQ multiplex PCR; TCRdb's table is partial and in-frame only. The sample holds more than 200,000 clones; about four fifths are singletons and the top ten take roughly 1.8%. The study recruited people aged 18 to 89 years across some 23 US areas. V gave up 4 bases and J gave up 7 bases; unmatched junction bases: 11. In germline, CDR1 is SGHRS, CDR2 YFSETQ. CDR3 length equals 17 residues. This TCR derives from a man in his 60s who had recovered from COVID-19. The chain employs TRBV5-1 and TRBJ2-1; 13 bases match TRBD2. The sample taken for sequencing was PBMCs or T cells enriched from blood (not recorded which). The CDR3 nucleotides read TGCGCCAGCAGCACCGGGACTAGCGGGGTAGGAGGGAATGAGCAGTTCTTC. Amino acid sequence: CASSTGTSGVGGNEQFF. The whole variable domain, remainder taken from reference TRBV5-1 and TRBJ2-1, is KAGVTQTPRYLIKTRGQQVTLSCSPISGHRSVSWYQQTPGQGLQFLFEYFSETQRNKGNFPGRFSGRQFSNSRSEMNVSTLELGDSALYLCASSTGTSGVGGNEQFFGPGTRLTVL.